A single sample is the source of the 21 T cell receptor beta chains below, sequenced in a study of cytomegalovirus exposure and HLA in healthy donors. Use of 60 Vbeta and 13 Jbeta primers characterized the PCR. TCRdb keeps only in-frame clones here, not all; method: immunoSEQ multiplex PCR. The sample holds 65,000 to 100,000 clones; about 75% are singletons and the top ten take 2% to 2.5%. The source material was PBMCs. Receptor source: a man aged 40-50 years in good health and CMV-seronegative.

V gene TRBV2 combines with J gene TRBJ1-4; 7 bases agree with TRBD1. The CDR3 length is 16 residues. Germline-derived CDR1 and CDR2 are SNHLY and FYNNEI. The trim removed 5 bases at V and 4 bases at J, leaving 10 bases unmatched. The CDR3 DNA reads TGTGCCAGCAGTCCCGACAGGGTCGAACTTAATGAAAAACTGTTTTTT. Translated, it gives CASSPDRVELNEKLFF.

This clone was seen a single time. The chain recombines TRBV4-1 with TRBJ2-7; 9 nucleotides align to TRBD1. With 5 bases clipped from V and 2 bases from J, the junction kept 1 base outside the gene matches. This CDR3 is 13 amino acids long. The V gene's germline CDR1 is MGHRA and CDR2 YSYEKL. In nucleotides, the CDR3 is TGCGCCAGCAGCTGGGACAGGGCCTACGAGCAGTACTTC. It codes for CASSWDRAYEQYF.

This clone came up once. The chain links TRBV9 to TRBJ1-2; TRBD1 aligns across 7 bases. The CDR3 extends over 15 amino acids. V lost 0 bases and J lost 2; bases outside the gene matches: 4. The germline gives CDR1 SGDLS, CDR2 YYNGEE. This CDR3 reads CASSVGGGENYGYTF. CDR3 in DNA: TGTGCCAGCAGCGTAGGAGGGGGCGAAAACTATGGCTACACCTTC.

The genes are TRBV30 and TRBJ2-3; 11 nucleotides agree with TRBD2. The CDR3 length is 15 residues. Germline lookup yields CDR1 GTSNPN and CDR2 SVGIG (reference sequence). V shed 1 base and J 6 bases; nucleotides not matched to a gene: 6. CDR3 DNA sequence: TGTGCCTGGAGTGCACTAGCGGGAGAGGGTGATACGCAGTATTTT. As protein: CAWSALAGEGDTQYF.

The table lists this clone with a count of one. The V gene is TRBV9, the J gene TRBJ2-7, with 10 bases matching TRBD1. Unmatched junction bases numbered 7, after V lost 0 bases and J lost 4 bases. CDR1 and CDR2 from the germline V gene are SGDLS and YYNGEE. The CDR3 is made up of 16 amino acids. In DNA form, the CDR3 reads TGTGCCAGCAGCGTAGGCGGGACAGGGGATCGGTACGAGCAGTACTTC. Residues: CASSVGGTGDRYEQYF.

V is TRBV13 and J is TRBJ1-1; D gene uncertain. The CDR3 runs 12 residues. The V end lost 4 bases, the J end lost 7 bases, and 10 bases lay between the germline ends. Germline CDR1 is PRHDT and CDR2 is FYEKMQ (reference sequence). CDR3 DNA sequence: TGTGCCAGCAGCTCAGCCCCGGGTGAAGCTTTCTTT. Its translation is CASSSAPGEAFF.

The rearrangement joins TRBV4-1 to TRBJ1-1; no reliable D call. Trimming stripped 1 base from V and 1 base from J, with 7 bases between. The V gene's germline CDR1 is MGHRA and CDR2 YSYEKL. This CDR3 contains 14 residues. DNA for the CDR3: TGCGCCAGCAGCCAAGCGACACCGAACACTGAAGCTTTCTTT. Translation gives CASSQATPNTEAFF.

V is TRBV27 and J is TRBJ2-7, with 8 bases identical to TRBD1. V was clipped by 5 bases and J by 0 bases; unmatched bases: 3. The CDR3 sequence is 14 residues long. Germline V lookup: CDR1 MNHEY, CDR2 SMNVEV (reference sequence). CDR3 region: CASSGTGVSYEQYF. CDR3 nucleotides: TGTGCCAGCAGTGGGACAGGAGTCTCCTACGAGCAGTACTTC.

This clone has only one observation. The chain is built from TRBV7-8 and TRBJ1-2; a weak D match, TRBD1 (6 bases). The CDR3 is 15 residues long. Germline CDR1 reads SGHVS; CDR2 reads FQNEAQ. Trimming removed 0 bases at V and 8 bases at J, with 16 bases between. The CDR3 sequence is CASSLADWGLTGYTF. As DNA, the CDR3 is TGTGCCAGCAGCTTAGCGGATTGGGGGCTAACCGGCTACACCTTC.

The CDR3 sequence is CASSQGGWTEAFF. CDR3 DNA: TGCGCCAGCAGCCAAGGAGGGTGGACTGAAGCTTTCTTT. The chain uses TRBV4-1 and TRBJ1-1; no definite D call. The CDR3 loop spans 13 amino acids. CDR1 MGHRA and CDR2 YSYEKL come from the germline V gene. V lost 1 base to trimming and J lost 5 bases, with 8 bases between them.

A remark on this clone: This likely comes from a read error, as the CDR3 has no conserved phenylalanine or tryptophan at its end. CDR3 nucleotides: TGTGCCAGCAGTTACGGTGTAGGGGGCTCCTATGGCTACACCCTC. Translation gives CASSYGVGGSYGYTL. The chain combines TRBV6-5 with TRBJ1-2; 7 bases map to TRBD1. The CDR3 spans 15 residues. V was pared by 2 bases and J by 4 bases, with 7 bases of the junction left unmatched. The germline V gene encodes CDR1 MNHEY and CDR2 SVGAGI.

The chain employs TRBV10-3 and TRBJ1-1; D is unclear. V shed 0 bases and J shed 5 bases, with 13 bases lying between them. From germline, CDR1 is ENHRY and CDR2 SYGVKD. The CDR3 totals 15 residues. CDR3 in amino acids: CAISESAWSGTEAFF. Here the CDR3 DNA reads TGTGCCATCAGTGAGTCGGCTTGGAGTGGGACTGAAGCTTTCTTT.

This clone appeared a single time. V and J are TRBV10-3 and TRBJ2-1; possible D gene TRBD1, 6 bases. The CDR3 covers 15 residues. The V end was cut by 4 bases, the J end by 5 bases, with 15 bases between. CDR1 ENHRY and CDR2 SYGVKD come from the germline V gene. The CDR3 bases are TGTGCCATCAGTGGGACAGTAGTTGGGGACAATGAGCAGTTCTTC. Protein sequence: CAISGTVVGDNEQFF.

The CDR3 nucleotides read TGCAGCGTTGAATTGACTAGCGGGGGGGAGCAGTTCTTC. Its translation is CSVELTSGGEQFF. The chain is built from TRBV29-1 and TRBJ2-1; 13 bases match TRBD2. CDR3 length equals 13 residues. V was pared by 2 bases and J by 10 bases, with 2 bases of the junction left unmatched. The germline V gene has CDR1 SQVTM and CDR2 ANQGSEA.

This clone was seen a single time. The V and J genes are TRBV9 and TRBJ1-1; possible D gene TRBD1, 5 bases. V lost 0 bases to trimming and J lost 4 bases, with 10 bases between them. Germline CDR1 is SGDLS and CDR2 is YYNGEE. The length of the CDR3 is 14 residues. Here the CDR3 reads CASSVGGVATEAFF. The DNA for the CDR3 is TGTGCCAGCAGCGTAGGGGGGGTAGCCACTGAAGCTTTCTTT.

This clone was observed a handful of times. The V gene is TRBV29-1, the J gene TRBJ1-1; possibly TRBD1 for D (5 bases). The V end lost 2 bases, the J end lost 1 base, and 8 bases lay between the germline ends. This CDR3 region has 13 residues. The V gene's germline CDR1 is SQVTM and CDR2 ANQGSEA. CDR3 nucleotide sequence: TGCAGCGTTGAACTTCAGGGGAACACTGAAGCTTTCTTT. Its protein is CSVELQGNTEAFF.

The chain recombines TRBV5-1 with TRBJ1-2; D not resolved. This CDR3 is 15 amino acids long. Germline CDR1 SGHRS, CDR2 YFSETQ. The ends were cut back, 0 bases at V and 0 bases at J, with 9 bases in the middle. CDR3 DNA: TGCGCCAGCAGCTTGGGGAGCTTACCTAACTATGGCTACACCTTC. Translated: CASSLGSLPNYGYTF.

The chain carries TRBV29-1 and TRBJ1-2; 9 positions match TRBD1. CDR3 size: 12 residues. Germline-derived CDR1 and CDR2 are SQVTM and ANQGSEA. V lost 6 bases, J lost 1 base, and 0 bases stayed unmatched. The CDR3 sequence: CSVDRGNYGYTF. CDR3 in DNA: TGCAGCGTGGACAGGGGTAACTATGGCTACACCTTC.

The V gene is TRBV6-5, the J gene TRBJ2-2, with TRBD2 identical over 10 bases. Germline assignment: CDR1 MNHEY and CDR2 SVGAGI. Trimming cost V 5 bases and J 3 bases; bases outside gene matches: 3. The CDR3 totals 15 residues. The DNA for the CDR3 is TGTGCCAGCAGTCCGGGACTAGCGTACACCGGGGAGCTGTTTTTT. This translates into CASSPGLAYTGELFF.

The genes are TRBV29-1 and TRBJ1-2; 10 bases agree with TRBD1. This CDR3 comprises 14 residues. The germline V gene has CDR1 SQVTM and CDR2 ANQGSEA. Trimming at V came to 3 bases and at J to 8 bases, leaving 9 bases not matched to a gene. CDR3 residues: CSVDRQGARGGYTF. CDR3 coding DNA: TGCAGCGTTGATCGACAGGGGGCGCGAGGCGGCTACACCTTC.

Only a few counts were recorded for this clone. V is TRBV19 and J is TRBJ2-7, with 10 nucleotides matching TRBD1. The CDR3 runs to 15 residues. Germline V lookup: CDR1 LNHDA, CDR2 SQIVND (reference sequence). With V trimmed by 3 bases and J by 5 bases, 7 bases remained unmatched. The CDR3 is CASSMGTGVVDEQYF. CDR3 coding DNA: TGTGCCAGTAGTATGGGGACAGGGGTTGTCGACGAGCAGTACTTC.